This T cell receptor (beta chain) was captured in a study of blood T cell repertoires in COVID-19. Background on the study: There were acute and convalescent COVID-19 samples, and they came from the United States, Italy and Spain. Sample material is recorded as cDNA or gDNA derived from T cells, B-cell-depleted T cells, or PBMCs.

CDR1 and CDR2 from the germline V gene are SGDLS and YYNGEE. The CDR3 spans 13 residues. In the source study's methods: Reference gene primer amplification in the assay estimated nucleated cell counts. Generated by immunoSEQ multiplex PCR, the TCRdb table keeps only in-frame clones and is missing some. From that table come the V and J calls and clone size; the DNA was used to work out D and trimming. The repertoire holds tens of thousands of clones, with 70% to 85% as singletons. The sample was peripheral blood. The TCR comes from a man between 65 and 85 years old with active COVID-19. The chain combines TRBV9 with TRBJ2-3; 10 bases map to TRBD2. CDR3 protein: CSSSSGSPDTQYF. The CDR3 DNA reads as TGTTCTAGTTCTAGCGGGAGCCCAGATACGCAGTATTTT.